This passage covers 4 T cell receptor beta chains from one sample sequenced in a study of tissue T cells after allogeneic stem cell transplantation. Clones were sequenced by immunoSEQ multiplex PCR, and TCRdb holds only the in-frame ones, with some missing. The sample includes approximately 45,000 clones, about three quarters of them seen just once. The sequencing sample was made of sorted cells pooled from one or two spleens. The receptors originated from a pool of C57BL/6 mice in good health.

For this clone: The gene names here belong to mouse. The sequence runs out 1 residue before the end of the CDR3; the remainder is reconstructed from the germline J gene. The J gene is TRBJ2-1, the V gene TRBV13-3; 12 positions agree with TRBD1. Per germline, CDR1 NNHDY and CDR2 SYVADS. Trimming took 5 bases from V and 4 from J; bases not matched to a gene: 7. There are 16 residues in the CDR3. The CDR3 bases that were read are TGTGCCAGCAGCTCCGGGACAGGGGGCGGGTATGCTGAGCAGTTC. As protein: CASSSGTGGGYAEQF. In full, the CDR3 reads CASSSGTGGGYAEQFF.

Points on this clone: Mouse names are used for the genes. CDR3 protein: CASSPGLGDTQYF. CDR3 bases read: TGTGCCAGCAGCCCGGGACTGGGGGACACCCAGTAC. V gene TRBV19 combines with J gene TRBJ2-5; 10 positions agree with TRBD2. The read gets to within 1 residue of the CDR3 end, and the germline J gene fills in the rest. This CDR3 has 13 amino acids. Germline CDR1 is FNHDT and CDR2 is SITEND (reference sequence). Losses at the gene ends were 5 bases for V and 6 bases for J; bases not matched to a gene: 3.

The count of this clone is one. Mouse names are used for the genes. The read gets to within 1 residue of the CDR3 end, and the germline J gene fills in the rest. The same CDR3 can be traced to other DNA sequences in this sample. The chain couples TRBV13-2 to TRBJ2-1, with 11 bases matching TRBD2. Germline values: CDR1 NNHNN, CDR2 SYGAGS (reference sequence). The CDR3 extends over 15 amino acids. Losses at the gene ends were 3 bases for V and 1 base for J; bases not matched to a gene: 0. Incomplete CDR3 DNA: TGTGCCAGCGGTGGGACTGGGGGGAACTATGCTGAGCAGTTC. This sequence encodes CASGGTGGNYAEQF. The whole CDR3 protein reads CASGGTGGNYAEQFF.

As for this clone: Gene names are mouse gene names. The sequence runs out 1 residue before the end of the CDR3; the remainder is reconstructed from the germline J gene. This sample also contains other DNA sequences that code for the same CDR3. The chain has TRBV5 and TRBJ2-5, with 14 positions matching TRBD2. J lost 2 bases, V lost 4 bases, and 2 bases had no gene match. This CDR3 is 16 amino acids long. CDR1 and CDR2 (germline): LGHNA, YNLKQL (reference sequence). The sequenced part of the CDR3 DNA is TGTGCCAGCAGCCCGGGACTGGGGGGGCGCCAAGACACCCAGTAC. Amino acid sequence: CASSPGLGGRQDTQY. In full, the CDR3 reads CASSPGLGGRQDTQYF.